The 31 T cell receptor beta chains given below trace back to one sample, sequenced in a study of control samples from healthy donors and cancer patients. Produced via immunoSEQ multiplex PCR; TCRdb's table is partial and in-frame only. The sample shows roughly 80,000 clones, roughly 88% of them seen only once. The sample was blood. Source of these receptors: a woman in her forties or fifties in good health.

The chain has TRBV7-8 and TRBJ2-3, with TRBD2 as a possible D gene (5 bases). CDR1 is SGHVS and CDR2 is FQNEAQ in the germline V gene. Trimming shortened V by 3 bases and J by 6 bases, and 10 bases separated the two germline ends. The CDR3 totals 13 residues. The CDR3, as DNA: TGTGCCAGCAGCTTGCCCCGAGGGGATACGCAGTATTTT. This translates into CASSLPRGDTQYF. Combining the CDR3 with reference TRBV7-8 and TRBJ2-3 gives the whole variable domain GAGVSQSPRYKVAKRGQDVALRCDPISGHVSLFWYQQALGQGPEFLTYFQNEAQLDKSGLPSDRFFAERPEGSVSTLKIQRTQQEDSAVYLCASSLPRGDTQYFGPGTRLTVL.

About this clone: The identical CDR3 is also encoded by other nucleotide sequences in the sample. The chain combines TRBV7-8 with TRBJ2-7; 8 bases line up with TRBD1. CDR1 is SGHVS and CDR2 is FQNEAQ in the germline V gene. J lost 4 bases, V lost 1 base, and 0 bases had no gene match. This CDR3 region has 13 residues. The CDR3 region has the DNA TGTGCCAGCAGCTTAGGGGACAGGTACGAGCAGTACTTC. It codes for CASSLGDRYEQYF.

The chain has TRBV30 and TRBJ1-2, with 9 bases aligning to TRBD1. Losses at the gene ends were 4 bases for V and 5 bases for J; bases not matched to a gene: 8. Germline V gives CDR1 GTSNPN, CDR2 SVGIG (reference sequence). The CDR3 loop spans 14 amino acids. The CDR3 coding sequence is TGTGCCTGGAAATTGGACAGGGGAGGGTATGGCTACACCTTC. It specifies CAWKLDRGGYGYTF.

The chain has TRBV20-1 and TRBJ2-7; D remains ambiguous. The CDR3 runs to 11 residues. Looked up from germline, CDR1 is DFQATT and CDR2 is SNEGSKA (reference sequence). V lost 3 bases to trimming and J lost 3 bases, with 6 bases between them. The CDR3 DNA is TGCAGTGCTAGCAAGGACTACGAGCAGTACTTC. Protein: CSASKDYEQYF.

The chain couples TRBV12-3 or TRBV12-4 to TRBJ2-6; unclear D gene. V lost 10 bases, J lost 0 bases, and 7 bases lay in between. The CDR3 is 13 amino acids. CDR3 loop: CATWSSGANVLTF. CDR3 DNA: TGTGCCACGTGGAGCTCTGGGGCCAACGTCCTGACTTTC.

This clone has only a few counts. This chain joins TRBV6-5 and TRBJ1-2; D is uncertain. Germline V CDR1 and CDR2: MNHEY, SVGAGI. Trimming stripped 2 bases from V and 6 bases from J, with 10 bases between. CDR3 length: 13 residues. Here the CDR3 reads CASSYDSNHGYTF. The CDR3 region has the DNA TGTGCCAGCAGTTACGATTCCAACCATGGCTACACCTTC.

The rearrangement joins TRBV5-1 to TRBJ2-7; 7 bases match TRBD2. With V trimmed by 0 bases and J by 5 bases, 8 bases remained unmatched. The CDR3 consists of 15 residues. From germline, CDR1 is SGHRS and CDR2 YFSETQ. In DNA form, the CDR3 reads TGCGCCAGCAGCTTGGCCGCGGGGGTGCGCCACGAGCAGTACTTC. It is translated as CASSLAAGVRHEQYF.

This chain links TRBV14 with TRBJ1-2; D ambiguous. Trimming took 1 base from V and 5 from J, leaving 8 bases between them. CDR1 and CDR2 from the germline V gene are SGHDN and FVKESK. The CDR3 sequence is 13 residues long. The CDR3 loop reads CASSQVVRYGYTF. The CDR3 coding sequence is TGTGCCAGCAGCCAAGTAGTCAGATATGGCTACACCTTC.

The V call is TRBV20-1, the J call TRBJ1-2; D remains unclear. Germline loops: CDR1 DFQATT, CDR2 SNEGSKA (reference sequence). V lost 0 bases, J lost 8 bases, and 7 bases lay in between. This CDR3 has 11 residues. The CDR3 coding sequence is TGCAGTGCTAGAGATCTGGAGGGCTACACCTTC. Protein: CSARDLEGYTF.

This clone was found once. V and J are TRBV6-5 and TRBJ1-2; D unclear. The germline gives CDR1 MNHEY, CDR2 SVGAGI. Deletions cut 6 bases from V and 6 bases from J, with 17 bases between. The CDR3 loop spans 14 amino acids. As DNA, the CDR3 is TGTGCCAGCAGCTCAGTAAGCCGGTCCGATGGCTACACCTTC. It yields the protein CASSSVSRSDGYTF.

This clone has only a few counts. V is TRBV11-2 and J is TRBJ1-2; possibly TRBD1 for D (6 bases). CDR1 SGHAT and CDR2 FQNNGV come from the germline V gene. The CDR3 is 13 amino acids. Deletions cut 4 bases from V and 6 bases from J, with 12 bases between. The CDR3 DNA sequence: TGTGCCAGCAGCTCAAGACAGGACAATGGCTACACCTTC. As protein: CASSSRQDNGYTF.

The genes are TRBV4-1 and TRBJ2-7; 11 bases match TRBD2. The CDR3 extends over 16 amino acids. Looked up from germline, CDR1 is MGHRA and CDR2 is YSYEKL. J gave up 0 bases and V 2 bases, and 3 bases lay outside the gene matches. CDR3 bases: TGCGCCAGCAGCCAATTTAGCGGGGGGGCCTCCTACGAGCAGTACTTC. It translates to CASSQFSGGASYEQYF.

By share, this clone counts as medium-sized. This chain uses TRBV4-1 with TRBJ1-5, with TRBD1 matching over 9 bases. The CDR3 sequence is 14 residues long. Unmatched junction bases numbered 3, after V lost 3 bases and J lost 6 bases. Germline CDR1 is MGHRA and CDR2 is YSYEKL. This chain's CDR3 is CASSQGQGTQPQHF. The CDR3 region has the DNA TGCGCCAGCAGCCAGGGACAGGGAACTCAGCCCCAGCATTTT.

This chain connects TRBV24-1 to TRBJ1-2; 8 bases fit TRBD1. V lost 3 bases, J lost 8 bases, and 7 bases stayed unmatched. Germline CDR1 reads KGHDR; CDR2 reads SFDVKD. There are 14 residues in the CDR3. CDR3 sequence (DNA): TGTGCCACCAGTGATGGACAGGGATCAGGAGGCTACACCTTC. Protein sequence: CATSDGQGSGGYTF.

This rearrangement joins TRBV11-2 to TRBJ2-7; 8 bases match TRBD1. Trimming at V came to 0 bases and at J to 2 bases, leaving 6 bases not matched to a gene. Germline lookup yields CDR1 SGHAT and CDR2 FQNNGV. There are 16 residues in the CDR3. CDR3: CASSLDFGQGTYEQYF. In DNA form, the CDR3 reads TGTGCCAGCAGCTTAGATTTCGGACAGGGCACCTACGAGCAGTACTTC. The full variable domain, completed using reference TRBV11-2 and TRBJ2-7, is EAGVAQSPRYKIIEKRQSVAFWCNPISGHATLYWYQQILGQGPKLLIQFQNNGVVDDSQLPKDRFSAERLKGVDSTLKIQPAKLEDSAVYLCASSLDFGQGTYEQYFGPGTRLTVT.

The V and J genes are TRBV9 and TRBJ2-1; TRBD2 aligns across 9 bases. V lost 2 bases and J lost 9; bases outside the gene matches: 12. Germline assignment: CDR1 SGDLS and CDR2 YYNGEE. This CDR3 comprises 16 residues. Here the CDR3 DNA reads TGTGCCAGCAGCGTGGGGACTAGCCGCACTACTGTTGAGCAGTTCTTC. Amino acid sequence: CASSVGTSRTTVEQFF.

The CDR3 loop is CASSYGLAGGSEQFF. DNA for the CDR3: TGTGCCAGCAGCTACGGACTAGCGGGGGGGTCAGAGCAGTTCTTC. The V gene is TRBV3-1 (or the pseudogene TRBV3-2), the J gene TRBJ2-1; 15 bases match TRBD2. CDR3 length: 15 residues. Germline V gives CDR1 LGHDT, CDR2 YNNKEL (reference sequence). With V trimmed by 5 bases and J by 10 bases, 6 bases remained unmatched.

This clone was counted a few times. The junction and the germline gene differ at one end; a read error may be behind it. V and J are TRBV3-1 (or the pseudogene TRBV3-2) and TRBJ2-7, with 11 bases fitting TRBD2. This CDR3 is built from 12 residues. The V gene's germline CDR1 is LGHDT and CDR2 YNNKEL (reference sequence). The CDR3 DNA reads TGTGCCAGCAGCCTAACGACTAGCGGGGTTATCTTC. This gives the protein CASSLTTSGVIF.

CDR3 sequence reads: CASSRLAGWNTEAFF. DNA of the CDR3: TGCGCCAGCAGTCGACTCGCGGGGTGGAACACTGAAGCTTTCTTT. V is TRBV23-1 and J is TRBJ1-1; D is uncertain. TRBV23-1 is given ORF status, its function remaining uncertain. The V and J ends lost 4 bases and 1 base respectively, with 13 bases between them. CDR3 size: 15 residues.

This rearrangement joins TRBV21-1 to TRBJ1-2; the tabulated D call, TRBD1, remains unverified against the DNA. TRBV21-1 is a pseudogene locus. The CDR3 is 16 amino acids. The CDR3 protein is CASSKGVPGWNYGYTF. As DNA, the CDR3 is TGTGCCAGCAGCAAAGGGGTCCCAGGGTGGAACTATGGCTACACCTTC.

This clone appeared a single time. The CDR3 reads CAWSKGQAGNQPQHF. The CDR3 bases are TGTGCCTGGAGTAAAGGACAGGCCGGCAATCAGCCCCAGCATTTT. This chain uses TRBV30 with TRBJ1-5, with TRBD1 matching over 7 bases. The CDR3 length is 15 residues. Germline V gene sequence: CDR1 GTSNPN, CDR2 SVGIG (reference sequence). The J segment lost 2 bases and the V segment lost 2 bases, leaving 6 bases of the junction unmatched. Looking up the rest from reference TRBV30 and TRBJ1-5 gives the full variable domain: SQTIHQWPATLVQPVGSPLSLECTVEGTSNPNLYWYRQAAGRGLQLLFYSVGIGQISSEVPQNLSASRPQDRQFILSSKKLLLSDSGFYLCAWSKGQAGNQPQHFGDGTRLSIL.

The V gene is TRBV11-2, the J gene TRBJ2-3; D is perhaps TRBD1 or TRBD2 (6 bases each). The germline V gene encodes CDR1 SGHAT and CDR2 FQNNGV. There are 15 residues in the CDR3. Trimming took 1 base from V and 2 from J, leaving 10 bases between them. The DNA for the CDR3 is TGTGCCAGCAGCTTAGGTCCGGGGGCCACAGATACGCAGTATTTT. Protein product: CASSLGPGATDTQYF.

The chain recombines TRBV2 with TRBJ2-7; D unclear. Germline assignment: CDR1 SNHLY and CDR2 FYNNEI. Trimming removed 4 bases at V and 4 bases at J, with 11 bases between. The CDR3 contains 13 residues. The CDR3 coding sequence is TGTGCCAGCAGTGGTGACGGAATATACGAGCAGTACTTC. Protein product: CASSGDGIYEQYF.

The chain links TRBV2 to TRBJ2-7; the match to TRBD2 covers 7 bases. The V and J ends lost 4 bases and 2 bases, in that order; junction bases with no gene match: 8. The germline gives CDR1 SNHLY, CDR2 FYNNEI. There are 15 residues in the CDR3. The CDR3 protein is CASSAERGGAYEQYF. The CDR3 DNA is TGTGCCAGCAGTGCGGAGCGGGGAGGTGCCTACGAGCAGTACTTC.

The chain couples TRBV7-8 to TRBJ1-4, with TRBD1 as a possible D gene (5 bases). The germline V gene has CDR1 SGHVS and CDR2 FQNEAQ. Trimming pared 1 base from V and 7 bases from J, leaving 10 bases between. CDR3 size: 14 residues. CDR3: CASSLGGWSEKLFF. CDR3 nucleotide sequence: TGTGCCAGCAGCTTAGGGGGGTGGAGTGAAAAACTGTTTTTT. Full variable domain (outside the CDR3, taken from reference TRBV7-8 and TRBJ1-4): GAGVSQSPRYKVAKRGQDVALRCDPISGHVSLFWYQQALGQGPEFLTYFQNEAQLDKSGLPSDRFFAERPEGSVSTLKIQRTQQEDSAVYLCASSLGGWSEKLFFGSGTQLSVL.

This sequence joins TRBV18 and TRBJ2-3; D unresolved. The CDR3 is 13 amino acids. The germline V gene encodes CDR1 KGHSH and CDR2 LQKENI. Trimming shortened V by 3 bases and J by 2 bases, and 6 bases separated the two germline ends. The CDR3 DNA sequence: TGTGCCAGCTCACCCTCTGACACAGATACGCAGTATTTT. It specifies CASSPSDTDTQYF.

V and J are TRBV5-5 and TRBJ1-1; D unclear. The CDR3 totals 12 residues. Germline loops: CDR1 SGHKS, CDR2 YYEKEE (reference sequence). V lost 0 bases and J 6 bases, leaving 6 bases between the germline ends. The CDR3 spells CASSLGVAEAFF. CDR3 coding DNA: TGTGCCAGCAGCTTGGGGGTCGCTGAAGCTTTCTTT.

This clone turned up a few times. This sequence joins TRBV19 and TRBJ1-1; D perhaps matches TRBD1 (5 bases). The CDR3 runs to 14 residues. Germline CDR1 LNHDA, CDR2 SQIVND (reference sequence). Trimming took 9 bases from V and 0 from J, leaving 14 bases between them. The CDR3 bases are TGTGCCAGCGCCTCGACAGTCCTGAACACTGAAGCTTTCTTT. The encoded protein is CASASTVLNTEAFF.

The chain uses TRBV5-5 and TRBJ2-3; no clear D gene. V lost 0 bases and J lost 8, with 10 bases in between. Germline CDR1 and CDR2: SGHKS and YYEKEE (reference sequence). CDR3 length: 13 amino acids. The CDR3 bases are TGTGCCAGCAGCTTGGCCATGAGGTCTACGCAGTATTTT. It translates to CASSLAMRSTQYF. Together with reference TRBV5-5 and TRBJ2-3, the CDR3 gives the full variable domain: DAGVTQSPTHLIKTRGQQVTLRCSPISGHKSVSWYQQVLGQGPQFIFQYYEKEERGRGNFPDRFSARQFPNYSSELNVNALLLGDSALYLCASSLAMRSTQYFGPGTRLTVL.

This clone was found once. J is TRBJ1-5 and V is TRBV2; D uncertain. Trimming cost V 8 bases and J 1 base, with 9 bases left between them. Germline-derived CDR1 and CDR2 are SNHLY and FYNNEI. The CDR3 extends over 13 amino acids. CDR3 in DNA: TGTGCCAGCGACCGGGAAAGCAATCAGCCCCAGCATTTT. Translated: CASDRESNQPQHF.

The chain couples TRBV7-8 to TRBJ2-7, with D perhaps TRBD2 (5 bases). This CDR3 has 17 amino acids. Germline V gene lookup returns CDR1 SGHVS and CDR2 FQNEAQ. V lost 2 bases to trimming and J lost 0 bases, with 17 bases between them. The CDR3 is CASSLYLLPGSSYEQYF. In nucleotides, the CDR3 is TGTGCCAGCAGCTTATACCTCCTTCCGGGGAGCTCCTACGAGCAGTACTTC.